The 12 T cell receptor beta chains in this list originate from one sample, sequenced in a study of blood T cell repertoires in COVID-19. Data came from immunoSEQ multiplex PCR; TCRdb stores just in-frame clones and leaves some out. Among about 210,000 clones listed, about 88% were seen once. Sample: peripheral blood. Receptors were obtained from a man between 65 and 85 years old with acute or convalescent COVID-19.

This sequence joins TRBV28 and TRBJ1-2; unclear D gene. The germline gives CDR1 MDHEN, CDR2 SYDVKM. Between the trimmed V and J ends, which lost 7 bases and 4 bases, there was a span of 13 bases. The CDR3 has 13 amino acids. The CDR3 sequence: CASTPKQIYGYTF. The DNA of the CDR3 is TGTGCCAGCACCCCCAAGCAAATCTATGGCTACACCTTC.

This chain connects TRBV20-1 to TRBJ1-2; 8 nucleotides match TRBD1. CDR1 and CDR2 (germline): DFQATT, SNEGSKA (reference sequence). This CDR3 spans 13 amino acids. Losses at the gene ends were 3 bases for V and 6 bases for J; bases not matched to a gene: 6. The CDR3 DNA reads TGCAGTGCTAGTTCGACAGGGGTAAATGGCTACACCTTC. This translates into CSASSTGVNGYTF.

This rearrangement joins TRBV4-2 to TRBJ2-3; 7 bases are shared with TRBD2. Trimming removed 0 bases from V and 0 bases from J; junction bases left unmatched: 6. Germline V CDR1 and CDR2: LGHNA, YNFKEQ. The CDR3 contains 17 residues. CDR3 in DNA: TGTGCCAGCAGCCAAGAAACTCTAGCGGATAGCACAGATACGCAGTATTTT. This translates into CASSQETLADSTDTQYF.

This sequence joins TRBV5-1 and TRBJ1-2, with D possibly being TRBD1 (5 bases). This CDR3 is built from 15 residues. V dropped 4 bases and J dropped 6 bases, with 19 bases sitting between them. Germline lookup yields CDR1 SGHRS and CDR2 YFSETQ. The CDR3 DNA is TGCGCCAGCAGCCTAACAGGACGGGCGCAGGATGGCTACACCTTC. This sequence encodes CASSLTGRAQDGYTF.

CDR3 DNA: TGTGCCAGCAGTCGCTCGACACCCTACGAGCAGTACTTC. Protein: CASSRSTPYEQYF. This chain connects TRBV6-5 to TRBJ2-7, with no clear D. V was cut by 5 bases and J by 2 bases, with 10 bases left in between. Germline CDR1 and CDR2: MNHEY and SVGAGI. The CDR3 contains 13 residues.

CDR3 in DNA: TGTGCCAGCAGCTTGCAACCTCTACTCTCCGGGAACACTGAAGCTTTCTTT. Amino acid sequence: CASSLQPLLSGNTEAFF. This chain joins TRBV5-6 and TRBJ1-1; D uncertain. Germline CDR1 reads SGHDT; CDR2 reads YYEEEE. V lost 1 base to trimming and J lost 1 base, with 17 bases between them. This CDR3 has 17 residues. The complete variable domain, with remaining parts taken from reference TRBV5-6 and TRBJ1-1, reads DAGVTQSPTHLIKTRGQQVTLRCSPKSGHDTVSWYQQALGQGPQFIFQYYEEEERQRGNFPDRFSGHQFPNYSSELNVNALLLGDSALYLCASSLQPLLSGNTEAFFGQGTRLTVV.

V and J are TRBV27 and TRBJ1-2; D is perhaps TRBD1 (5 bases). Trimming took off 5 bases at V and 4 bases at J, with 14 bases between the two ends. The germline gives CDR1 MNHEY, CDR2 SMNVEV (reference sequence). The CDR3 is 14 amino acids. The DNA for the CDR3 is TGTGCCAGCAGTCAGGGTTTTCCAGCCTATGGCTACACCTTC. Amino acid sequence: CASSQGFPAYGYTF.

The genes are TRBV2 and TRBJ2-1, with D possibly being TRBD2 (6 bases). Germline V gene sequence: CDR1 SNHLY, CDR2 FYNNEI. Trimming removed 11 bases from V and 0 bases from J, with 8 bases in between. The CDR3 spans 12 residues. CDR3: CAGGSSYNEQFF. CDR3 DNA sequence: TGTGCCGGGGGGAGCTCCTACAATGAGCAGTTCTTC.

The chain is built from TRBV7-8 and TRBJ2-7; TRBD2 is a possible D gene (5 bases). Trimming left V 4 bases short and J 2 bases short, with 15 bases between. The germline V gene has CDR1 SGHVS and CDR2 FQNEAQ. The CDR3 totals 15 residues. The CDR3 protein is CASSSRAVSTYEQYF. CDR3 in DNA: TGTGCCAGCAGCTCTCGAGCGGTCTCTACCTACGAGCAGTACTTC.

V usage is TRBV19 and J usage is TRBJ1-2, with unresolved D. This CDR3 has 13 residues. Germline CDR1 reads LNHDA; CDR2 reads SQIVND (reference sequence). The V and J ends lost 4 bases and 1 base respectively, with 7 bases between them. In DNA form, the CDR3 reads TGTGCCAGTAGTAGCCCCGGTAACTATGGCTACACCTTC. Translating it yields CASSSPGNYGYTF.

The CDR3: CASSSVPGVGETQYF. The CDR3 region has the DNA TGTGCCAGCAGCTCCGTTCCGGGAGTCGGGGAGACCCAGTACTTC. V usage is TRBV7-2 and J usage is TRBJ2-5; D perhaps matches TRBD2 (6 bases). This CDR3 comprises 15 residues. V lost 4 bases, J lost 5 bases, and 17 bases lay in between. Germline CDR1 SGHTA, CDR2 FQGNSA. The complete variable domain, with remaining parts taken from reference TRBV7-2 and TRBJ2-5, reads GAGVSQSPSNKVTEKGKDVELRCDPISGHTALYWYRQSLGQGLEFLIYFQGNSAPDKSGLPSDRFSAERTGGSVSTLTIQRTQQEDSAVYLCASSSVPGVGETQYFGPGTRLLVL.

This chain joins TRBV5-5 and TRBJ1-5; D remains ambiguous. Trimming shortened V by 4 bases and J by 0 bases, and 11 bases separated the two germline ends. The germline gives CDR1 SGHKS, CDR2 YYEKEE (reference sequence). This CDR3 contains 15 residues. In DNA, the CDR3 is TGTGCCAGCAGCCGAACAGAAAGTAGCAATCAGCCCCAGCATTTT. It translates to CASSRTESSNQPQHF.